Presented here are 20 T cell receptor beta chains from one specimen sequenced in a study of technical replicates of blood from a few donors. The assay was immunoSEQ multiplex PCR, and TCRdb's table has in-frame clones only and misses some. The sample includes about 93,000 clones, around 96% of them seen just once. The specimen sequenced was T cells isolated from PBMCs. The receptors derive from a human donor in good health.

V gene TRBV10-1 combines with J gene TRBJ1-2; no reliable D call. This CDR3 comprises 13 residues. Trimming took 3 bases from V and 2 from J, leaving 7 bases between them. Germline V CDR1 and CDR2: WNHNN, SYGVQD (reference sequence). DNA of the CDR3: TGCGCCAGCAGTGATGGGAGAAACTATGGCTACACCTTC. It yields the protein CASSDGRNYGYTF.

The J gene is TRBJ1-1, the V gene TRBV13; unclear D gene. Germline V lookup: CDR1 PRHDT, CDR2 FYEKMQ (reference sequence). This CDR3 contains 12 residues. V lost 2 bases and J 7 bases, leaving 8 bases between the germline ends. The CDR3 region is CASSLLRNEAFF. CDR3 nucleotides: TGTGCCAGCAGCTTACTCAGAAATGAAGCTTTCTTT.

The chain uses TRBV7-2 and TRBJ2-1; tentatively, D is TRBD1 (5 bases). The CDR3 contains 12 residues. Germline V gives CDR1 SGHTA, CDR2 FQGNSA. The V gene lost 5 bases and the J gene lost 6 bases, with 8 bases spanning the gap. Here the CDR3 reads CASSIRGNEQFF. The CDR3 nucleotides read TGTGCCAGCAGCATTAGGGGCAATGAGCAGTTCTTC.

The chain joins TRBV6-1 to TRBJ1-2; 7 bases line up with TRBD1. Germline-derived CDR1 and CDR2 are MNHNS and SASEGT. The CDR3 is 14 residues long. The V and J ends lost 5 bases and 2 bases, in that order; junction bases with no gene match: 5. The CDR3: CASSRDRSNYGYTF. CDR3 bases: TGTGCCAGCAGTCGGGACAGATCCAACTATGGCTACACCTTC.

The J gene is TRBJ1-1, the V gene TRBV28, with D maybe TRBD1 (5 bases). Trimming cost V 6 bases and J 4 bases, with 12 bases left between them. Germline V gives CDR1 MDHEN, CDR2 SYDVKM. The CDR3 contains 13 residues. The CDR3 spells CASRTQGFTEAFF. CDR3 DNA sequence: TGTGCCAGCAGGACCCAGGGTTTCACTGAAGCTTTCTTT. Complete variable domain (other parts from reference TRBV28 and TRBJ1-1): DVKVTQSSRYLVKRTGEKVFLECVQDMDHENMFWYRQDPGLGLRLIYFSYDVKMKEKGDIPEGYSVSREKKERFSLILESASTNQTSMYLCASRTQGFTEAFFGQGTRLTVV.

This clone appeared once. The CDR3 is CASSENRVRSYEQYF. CDR3 sequence (DNA): TGTGCCAGCAGTGAGAACAGGGTCCGATCCTACGAGCAGTACTTC. The chain employs TRBV6-1 and TRBJ2-7; a weak D match, TRBD1 (6 bases). This CDR3 has 15 residues. V dropped 3 bases and J dropped 1 base, with 13 bases sitting between them. CDR1 and CDR2 from the germline V gene are MNHNS and SASEGT.

The rearrangement joins TRBV2 to TRBJ2-7; the match to TRBD1 covers 12 bases. J gave up 4 bases and V 8 bases, and 6 bases lay outside the gene matches. The CDR3 consists of 14 residues. Germline V gene data show CDR1 as SNHLY and CDR2 as FYNNEI. Here the CDR3 DNA reads TGTGCCAGCCGCTCGGGACAGGGGGCTTACGAGCAGTACTTC. This translates into CASRSGQGAYEQYF.

In its sample, this clone was seen once. V usage is TRBV9 and J usage is TRBJ2-7; 10 bases align to TRBD2. Unmatched junction bases numbered 4, after V lost 0 bases and J lost 4 bases. Germline CDR1 SGDLS, CDR2 YYNGEE. CDR3 size: 15 residues. The CDR3 sequence is CASSVAEAGGYEQYF. The CDR3 nucleotides are TGTGCCAGCAGCGTAGCTGAAGCGGGAGGGTACGAGCAGTACTTC.

V usage is TRBV27 and J usage is TRBJ2-5; a possible D gene is TRBD1 (5 bases). This CDR3 is 13 amino acids long. The V and J ends lost 5 bases and 3 bases respectively, with 10 bases between them. Germline V gene lookup returns CDR1 MNHEY and CDR2 SMNVEV (reference sequence). In DNA form, the CDR3 reads TGTGCCAGCAGTCGACAGTTTAAAGAGACCCAGTACTTC. This sequence encodes CASSRQFKETQYF.

V usage is TRBV5-1 and J usage is TRBJ2-3; 7 bases fit TRBD1. The CDR3 has 16 amino acids. The V gene's germline CDR1 is SGHRS and CDR2 YFSETQ. V was pared by 4 bases and J by 0 bases, with 8 bases of the junction left unmatched. The CDR3 sequence is CASSQLQGRSTDTQYF. The CDR3 region has the DNA TGCGCCAGCAGCCAACTACAGGGGAGAAGCACAGATACGCAGTATTTT.

The chain employs TRBV5-1 and TRBJ2-5, with a possible D match to TRBD2 (7 bases). Germline-derived CDR1 and CDR2 are SGHRS and YFSETQ. V was clipped by 0 bases and J by 5 bases, with 14 bases between them. The CDR3 has 15 amino acids. The CDR3, as DNA: TGCGCCAGCAGCTTGGCATCGGGGGGCGATGAGACCCAGTACTTC. This encodes CASSLASGGDETQYF.

The chain couples TRBV27 to TRBJ2-5, with 11 bases identical to TRBD2. V gave up 10 bases and J gave up 3 bases; unmatched junction bases: 4. CDR3 length: 13 residues. Germline V lookup: CDR1 MNHEY, CDR2 SMNVEV (reference sequence). CDR3 bases: TGTGCCATCGGACTAGCGGGTGAAGAGACCCAGTACTTC. Translated: CAIGLAGEETQYF.

This chain joins TRBV7-8 and TRBJ2-3; the D is unclear. CDR1 SGHVS and CDR2 FQNEAQ come from the germline V gene. V was clipped by 2 bases and J by 2 bases, with 2 bases between them. This CDR3 is built from 12 residues. The CDR3 region is CASSLLTDTQYF. The CDR3 DNA reads TGTGCCAGCAGCTTACTCACAGATACGCAGTATTTT.

The chain is built from TRBV19 and TRBJ2-7; 8 bases fit TRBD2. The germline CDR1 and CDR2 sequences are LNHDA and SQIVND (reference sequence). The CDR3 has 14 residues. The ends lost 5 bases at V and 2 bases at J; junction bases unmatched: 5. The CDR3 region has the DNA TGTGCCAGTAGTCCGGGACTAGGTACCTACGAGCAGTACTTC. Translating it yields CASSPGLGTYEQYF.

The chain employs TRBV11-2 and TRBJ2-7; no clear D. In germline, CDR1 is SGHAT, CDR2 FQNNGV. The CDR3 totals 13 residues. V lost 2 bases and J lost 2, with 7 bases in between. CDR3 DNA sequence: TGTGCCAGCAGCTTACAGAGGACCTACGAGCAGTACTTC. Translation gives CASSLQRTYEQYF.

This sequence joins TRBV21-1 and TRBJ1-5. TRBV21-1 is labeled a pseudogene. This CDR3 has 14 residues. In DNA, the CDR3 is TGTGCCAGCCCGGATTTTGGGGGGAGGCAGCCCCAGCATTTT. This translates into CASPDFGGRQPQHF.

The chain is built from TRBV5-4 and TRBJ2-1; 10 positions match TRBD2. V shed 3 bases and J 7 bases; nucleotides not matched to a gene: 10. This CDR3 contains 16 residues. The germline gives CDR1 SGHNT, CDR2 YYREEE (reference sequence). CDR3 sequence (DNA): TGTGCCAGCAGCTATCCTAGCGGGAGTGGTTGGAATGAGCAGTTCTTC. Translation: CASSYPSGSGWNEQFF.

DNA of the CDR3: TGTGCCAGCAGTTACCCGAAGGCCAGGTACAATGAGCAGTTCTTC. Protein: CASSYPKARYNEQFF. The V call is TRBV6-5, the J call TRBJ2-1; D is unresolved. Germline V CDR1 and CDR2: MNHEY, SVGAGI. The V end was cut by 2 bases, the J end by 4 bases, with 12 bases between. The CDR3 has 15 amino acids.

The chain joins TRBV11-2 to TRBJ1-6; D unclear. CDR3 size: 16 residues. Per the germline V gene, CDR1 is SGHAT and CDR2 is FQNNGV. Between the trimmed V and J ends, which lost 1 base and 10 bases, there was a span of 17 bases. Here the CDR3 DNA reads TGTGCCAGCAGCTTAGTGAGCGGGCTTAACACATCACCCCTCCACTTT. Translated: CASSLVSGLNTSPLHF. Drawing the rest from reference TRBV11-2 and TRBJ1-6, the complete variable domain is EAGVAQSPRYKIIEKRQSVAFWCNPISGHATLYWYQQILGQGPKLLIQFQNNGVVDDSQLPKDRFSAERLKGVDSTLKIQPAKLEDSAVYLCASSLVSGLNTSPLHFGNGTRLTVT.

The rearrangement joins TRBV10-2 to TRBJ2-1; TRBD2 matches 9 bases. V lost 6 bases, J lost 0 bases, and 3 bases stayed unmatched. The CDR3 is 15 amino acids. Germline-derived CDR1 and CDR2 are WSHSY and SAAADI. This CDR3 is CASRVSGSSYNEQFF. In nucleotides, the CDR3 is TGCGCCAGCAGGGTTAGCGGGAGCTCCTACAATGAGCAGTTCTTC.